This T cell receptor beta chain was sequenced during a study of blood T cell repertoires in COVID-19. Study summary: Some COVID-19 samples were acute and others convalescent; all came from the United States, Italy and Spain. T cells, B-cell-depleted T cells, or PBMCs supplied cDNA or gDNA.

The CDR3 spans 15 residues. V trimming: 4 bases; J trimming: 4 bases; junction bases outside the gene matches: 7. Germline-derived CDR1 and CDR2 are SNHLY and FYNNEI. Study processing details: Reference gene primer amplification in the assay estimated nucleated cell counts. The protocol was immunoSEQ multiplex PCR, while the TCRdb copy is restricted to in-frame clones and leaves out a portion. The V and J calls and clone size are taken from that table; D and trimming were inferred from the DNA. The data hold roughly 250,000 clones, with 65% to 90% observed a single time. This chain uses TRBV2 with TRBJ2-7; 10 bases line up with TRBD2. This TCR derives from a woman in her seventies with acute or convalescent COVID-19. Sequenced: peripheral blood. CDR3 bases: TGTGCCAGCAGTGTGGGGCTAGCGGGGGAATACGAGCAGTACTTC. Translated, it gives CASSVGLAGEYEQYF.